This T cell receptor (beta chain) is drawn from a study of CD8 T cells in Susac syndrome (dated by TCRdb to between 2019 and 2020). In the study overall: Repertoire sequencing was used to test whether CD8+ T cell activation and differentiation in Susac syndrome was antigen driven. Study-wide findings and limitations: The number of individuals in the TCR sequencing and HLA analysis was acknowledged as relatively small.

RNA was extracted with the RNeasy kit and roughly 0.45 to 1 ug was reverse transcribed using random hexamers. The immunoSEQ multiplex PCR assay, which covers 54 Vbeta and 13 Jbeta segments, was used to amplify TCR beta CDR3 regions. PCR amplification bias was corrected using a synthetic template baseline for primer optimization and computational correction. On the study's bioinformatics: Reads were annotated to V, D and J genes per IMGT and analyzed with immunoSEQ Analyzer, keeping only productive sequences. To calculate clonality, Shannon entropy was normalized by log2 of the number of productive unique sequences and then subtracted from one. Public and private clones were assessed among the 100 most prevalent clones of each patient and control. Clones were defined as Susac-specific if absent from the healthy and MS cohorts, from 1052 published viral clones and from other ImmuneACCESS disease sequences. TCRdb handled the public reads itself, with Q25 trimming in fastp and clone calling in MiXCR, and kept productive beta chains. A single entry per CDR3 protein holds the most common genes and DNA from its merged rows. The V and J calls and clone size are TCRdb's, not the authors'. Within this sample are some 220,000 distinct CDR3 sequences, with about 95% of them counted one time only. Roughly 0.09% of the sample rests with the top ten.

Reading from cysteine to phenylalanine, the CDR3 counts 12 amino acids. Only CDR3 DNA remains: 36 bases, in frame from the first base. Per the germline V gene (reference sequence), DFQATT is the CDR1 and SNEGSKA is the CDR2. V gives up 0 bases and J gives up 3 bases, and the segment between their germline ends measures 6 bases. Regarding this clonotype: Its antigen remains unidentified. No quality values exist for individual bases; no much larger clone is one base distant.

Peripheral blood CD8+ and CD4+ T cells from healthy donors, Susac syndrome patients and multiple sclerosis patients were profiled using high-throughput TCR beta sequencing. Treatment-naive patients with stable or active relapsing-remitting disease fulfilling revised McDonald criteria were used as multiple sclerosis controls. Bulk CD8+ and CD4+ T cells were purified by magnetic negative isolation, while CD8+ TEMRA cells were enriched using FACS. Blood was collected in EDTA tubes and processed within 24 hours, with PBMCs isolated through density gradient centrifugation. PBMCs intended for TCR sequencing were cryopreserved in liquid nitrogen and were subsequently thawed in a 37 degrees C water bath. The sorted or isolated CD4+, CD8+ and CD8+ TEMRA cells had a purity of 90% or higher.

The clonotype was recovered from a human donor with multiple sclerosis. Sequencing was performed on CD4+ T cells from PBMCs. Rearrangement joined TRBV20-1 to TRBJ2-7, with the D segment identity uncertain. The CDR3 sequence is CSAREDRYEQYF. The nucleotide sequence reads as follows: TGCAGTGCTAGAGAGGACCGCTACGAGCAGTACTTC.